Each of the 18 T cell receptor beta chains below was sequenced from the same sample in a study of T cell responses to AZD1222 COVID-19 vaccine. Data came from immunoSEQ multiplex PCR; TCRdb stores just in-frame clones and leaves some out. The profile shows tens of thousands of clones, 60% to 80% of them singletons. Sequences were derived from peripheral blood, sampled on day 0 of AZD1222 vaccination. These TCRs come from an adult in good health.

The CDR3 region is CASSKPGLSTDTQYF. The CDR3 bases are TGTGCCAGTAGTAAACCGGGGCTCAGCACAGATACGCAGTATTTT. V and J are TRBV19 and TRBJ2-3; perhaps D is TRBD1 or TRBD2 (5 bases each). Germline V gene sequence: CDR1 LNHDA, CDR2 SQIVND (reference sequence). V was trimmed by 4 bases and J by 0 bases, leaving 11 bases between them. This CDR3 is built from 15 residues.

This clone occurred a few times. The chain recombines TRBV4-3 with TRBJ2-2, with 9 positions matching TRBD2. The CDR3 spans 19 residues. Germline CDR1 reads LGHNA; CDR2 reads YSLEER. J was trimmed by 6 bases and V by 4 bases; bases with no gene match: 18. In nucleotides, the CDR3 is TGCGCCAGCAGCCGAAGGGACCACCCTAGCGGGAACTACCCCGGGGAGCTGTTTTTT. Translating gives CASSRRDHPSGNYPGELFF.

V and J are TRBV27 and TRBJ2-3; 11 nucleotides agree with TRBD2. The junction had 2 bases not matched to a gene; V was cut back by 5 bases and J by 1 base. The CDR3 spans 15 residues. The germline V gene has CDR1 MNHEY and CDR2 SMNVEV (reference sequence). In nucleotides, the CDR3 is TGTGCCAGCAGTGCGGGACTAGCGGGCACAGATACGCAGTATTTT. This sequence encodes CASSAGLAGTDTQYF.

The chain links TRBV28 to TRBJ1-2, with D perhaps TRBD1 (6 bases). This CDR3 region has 12 residues. V dropped 9 bases and J dropped 1 base, with 9 bases sitting between them. The germline V gene has CDR1 MDHEN and CDR2 SYDVKM. The CDR3 protein is CARGDNNYGYTF. DNA of the CDR3: TGTGCCAGGGGGGACAATAACTATGGCTACACCTTC.

This chain connects TRBV12-5 to TRBJ2-6; TRBD2 is a possible D gene (6 bases). CDR1 and CDR2 from the germline V gene are LGHNT and FRNRAP. CDR3 size: 18 residues. The V gene lost 0 bases and the J gene lost 0 bases, with 12 bases spanning the gap. The CDR3 spells CASGLVRRDASGANVLTF. CDR3 bases: TGTGCTAGTGGTTTGGTAAGGCGGGACGCCTCTGGGGCCAACGTCCTGACTTTC.

The chain combines TRBV11-2 with TRBJ2-1; TRBD2 matches 11 bases. There are 17 residues in the CDR3. V lost 1 base to trimming and J lost 4 bases; unmatched junction nucleotides: 6. Germline V gene data show CDR1 as SGHAT and CDR2 as FQNNGV. The CDR3 nucleotides are TGTGCCAGCAGCTTAGTGGCCGGGACTAGCGGTTACAATGAGCAGTTCTTC. Amino acids: CASSLVAGTSGYNEQFF.

This clone turned up a few times. The rearrangement uses TRBV3-1 (or the pseudogene TRBV3-2) and TRBJ2-1; TRBD1 agrees at 7 bases. The germline CDR1 and CDR2 sequences are LGHDT and YNNKEL (reference sequence). This CDR3 has 15 residues. Trimming at V came to 5 bases and at J to 0 bases, leaving 4 bases not matched to a gene. DNA for the CDR3: TGTGCCAGCAGCGAAACAGGGGACTCCTACAATGAGCAGTTCTTC. This codes for CASSETGDSYNEQFF.

V is TRBV10-3 and J is TRBJ1-4, with D maybe TRBD1 (6 bases). Germline V gene lookup returns CDR1 ENHRY and CDR2 SYGVKD. The CDR3 covers 15 residues. V lost 2 bases to trimming and J lost 7 bases, with 14 bases between them. The CDR3 protein is CAISEGQGTSEKLFF. For the CDR3, the DNA is TGTGCCATCAGTGAGGGCCAGGGGACATCTGAAAAACTGTTTTTT.

The CDR3 region is CASSPSGDTAHLYEQYF. In nucleotides, the CDR3 is TGTGCCAGCAGCCCTAGCGGGGACACGGCCCATTTATACGAGCAGTACTTC. The gene calls are TRBV7-9 and TRBJ2-7; 9 bases align to TRBD2. This CDR3 has 17 amino acids. CDR1 and CDR2 from the germline V gene are SEHNR and FQNEAQ (reference sequence). Trimming removed 5 bases from V and 4 bases from J; junction bases left unmatched: 15. The full variable domain, its missing parts supplied by reference TRBV7-9 and TRBJ2-7, is DTGVSQNPRHKITKRGQNVTFRCDPISEHNRLYWYRQTLGQGPEFLTYFQNEAQLEKSRLLSDRFSAERPKGSFSTLEIQRTEQGDSAMYLCASSPSGDTAHLYEQYFGPGTRLTVT.

The rearrangement joins TRBV6-1 to TRBJ1-2, with 9 nucleotides matching TRBD1. The V segment lost 1 base and the J segment 8 bases; nucleotides outside the gene matches: 5. This CDR3 spans 14 amino acids. Per germline, CDR1 MNHNS and CDR2 SASEGT. CDR3 residues: CASSEGGQGYGYTF. CDR3 DNA: TGTGCCAGCAGTGAAGGGGGACAGGGTTACGGCTACACCTTC.

The chain has TRBV5-1 and TRBJ2-3, with 10 positions matching TRBD2. J was trimmed by 6 bases and V by 4 bases; bases with no gene match: 11. The CDR3 sequence is 16 residues long. Germline lookup yields CDR1 SGHRS and CDR2 YFSETQ. CDR3 protein: CASSPGVAGGGDTQYF. CDR3 bases: TGCGCCAGCAGCCCCGGGGTAGCGGGAGGAGGGGATACGCAGTATTTT. Using reference TRBV5-1 and TRBJ2-3 for the parts outside the CDR3, the full variable domain is KAGVTQTPRYLIKTRGQQVTLSCSPISGHRSVSWYQQTPGQGLQFLFEYFSETQRNKGNFPGRFSGRQFSNSRSEMNVSTLELGDSALYLCASSPGVAGGGDTQYFGPGTRLTVL.

CDR3 sequence reads: CASSVAEGTEAFF. The CDR3 DNA is TGTGCCAGCAGCGTAGCCGAGGGCACTGAAGCTTTCTTT. The rearrangement links TRBV9 to TRBJ1-1; the D is unclear. The V gene lost 0 bases and the J gene lost 4 bases, with 7 bases spanning the gap. This CDR3 spans 13 amino acids. Germline-derived CDR1 and CDR2 are SGDLS and YYNGEE.

This clone was detected only once. The V gene is TRBV19, the J gene TRBJ1-2; 10 positions agree with TRBD1. This CDR3 is built from 17 residues. Germline trimming cut 4 bases from V and 0 bases from J; bases unmatched to any gene: 8. Germline assignment: CDR1 LNHDA and CDR2 SQIVND (reference sequence). Here the CDR3 reads CASSTVTGGSANYGYTF. The CDR3 DNA sequence: TGTGCCAGTAGTACCGTGACAGGGGGCAGCGCTAACTATGGCTACACCTTC.

V is TRBV7-6 and J is TRBJ1-6; D unresolved. V lost 5 bases and J 6 bases, leaving 8 bases between the germline ends. There are 13 residues in the CDR3. The germline CDR1 and CDR2 sequences are SGHVS and FNYEAQ. This chain's CDR3 is CASSRAFNSPLHF. The CDR3 DNA sequence: TGTGCCAGCAGCCGCGCCTTTAATTCACCCCTCCACTTT.

This clone came up many times. This rearrangement joins TRBV7-9 to TRBJ1-1; D is ambiguous. The CDR3 extends over 16 amino acids. Germline V CDR1 and CDR2: SEHNR, FQNEAQ (reference sequence). Deletions cut 5 bases from V and 2 bases from J, with 18 bases between. CDR3 DNA: TGTGCCAGCAGCCACTCAGTCCGGCGCCGAAACACTGAAGCTTTCTTT. It specifies CASSHSVRRRNTEAFF.

The chain is built from TRBV13 and TRBJ2-1; TRBD2 is a possible D gene (5 bases). In germline, CDR1 is PRHDT, CDR2 FYEKMQ (reference sequence). Deletions cut 5 bases from V and 3 bases from J, with 17 bases between. The CDR3 is made up of 16 amino acids. CDR3 protein: CASSPPRTDFYNEQFF. Here the CDR3 DNA reads TGTGCCAGCAGCCCCCCCCGGACGGACTTCTACAATGAGCAGTTCTTC.

The chain is built from TRBV7-2 and TRBJ2-7; the D is unclear. Germline CDR1 reads SGHTA; CDR2 reads FQGNSA. Trimming removed 3 bases at V and 2 bases at J, with 11 bases between. CDR3 length: 14 amino acids. CDR3 loop: CASSFIGLAYEQYF. CDR3 nucleotide sequence: TGTGCCAGCAGCTTCATCGGGCTGGCCTACGAGCAGTACTTC.

Details on this clone: Germline and junction disagree at one end, which may indicate a read error. The chain recombines TRBV9 with TRBJ2-2; D gene uncertain. Germline V gene sequence: CDR1 SGDLS, CDR2 YYNGEE. The CDR3 is made up of 12 amino acids. The CDR3 region has the DNA TGTGCCAGCAGCACCTACACGGGGGAGCTGTTTTTT. Translation: CASSTYTGELFF.